What follows are 11 T cell receptor beta chains derived from one specimen sequenced in a study of blood T cell repertoires in COVID-19. Here immunoSEQ multiplex PCR was the method, and the copy in TCRdb shows in-frame clones only, minus some. The repertoire holds more than 300,000 clones, under 90% seen once, with around 9.3% in the top ten. The sequenced material came from PBMCs or T cells enriched from blood (not recorded which). The origin of the receptors is a woman between 18 and 30 years old who had recovered from COVID-19.

This chain joins TRBV6-5 and TRBJ1-4; a possible D gene is TRBD1 (5 bases). The CDR3 contains 15 residues. Trimming pared 0 bases from V and 8 bases from J, leaving 13 bases between. The germline gives CDR1 MNHEY, CDR2 SVGAGI. The CDR3 DNA reads TGTGCCAGCAGTTACTCTGGGGGGACGGGGGAAAAACTGTTTTTT. This codes for CASSYSGGTGEKLFF.

Points on this clone: Different DNA sequences within this sample yield the same CDR3. The CDR3 sequence: CASSLTGGSPLHF. In DNA, the CDR3 is TGTGCCAGCTCCCTCACCGGGGGTTCACCCCTCCACTTT. This chain connects TRBV28 to TRBJ1-6; perhaps TRBD1 as D (5 bases). With 8 bases removed from V and 9 bases from J, the gap between germline ends came to 14 bases. Looked up from germline, CDR1 is MDHEN and CDR2 is SYDVKM. The CDR3 spans 13 residues.

The rearrangement joins TRBV27 to TRBJ1-1; D not certain. The CDR3 has 13 amino acids. V was shortened by 6 bases and J by 3 bases, with 11 bases between the two germline ends. Germline V lookup: CDR1 MNHEY, CDR2 SMNVEV (reference sequence). The CDR3 DNA reads TGTGCCAGCAGGGGTCGGAGCTACACTGAAGCTTTCTTT. This encodes CASRGRSYTEAFF.

This chain connects TRBV2 to TRBJ1-1; 8 bases agree with TRBD1. The CDR3 has 13 residues. Germline V gene lookup returns CDR1 SNHLY and CDR2 FYNNEI. After removal of 11 bases from V and 1 base from J, the junction contained 6 bases not matched to a gene. As DNA, the CDR3 is TGTGCCGGCCGGACAGGGAGGAACACTGAAGCTTTCTTT. This gives the protein CAGRTGRNTEAFF.

This clone was found a few times. V gene TRBV27 combines with J gene TRBJ1-2; D uncertain. The germline CDR1 and CDR2 sequences are MNHEY and SMNVEV (reference sequence). The germline V and J ends were trimmed by 0 bases and 2 bases, with 7 bases remaining between them. The CDR3 is 14 residues long. CDR3 sequence: CASSLSHNNYGYTF. The CDR3 nucleotides are TGTGCCAGCAGTTTATCGCACAACAACTATGGCTACACCTTC.

The chain links TRBV5-1 to TRBJ1-1, with a possible D match to TRBD1 (6 bases). Germline CDR1 SGHRS, CDR2 YFSETQ. The V end lost 4 bases, the J end lost 0 bases, and 28 bases lay between the germline ends. The CDR3 loop spans 20 amino acids. In nucleotides, the CDR3 is TGCGCCAGCAGCCCGCAGCCCATCGGGACACAGGGAATCATGAACACTGAAGCTTTCTTT. Encoded protein: CASSPQPIGTQGIMNTEAFF.

This rearrangement joins TRBV5-1 to TRBJ2-7; 9 bases line up with TRBD2. Germline CDR1 is SGHRS and CDR2 is YFSETQ. The CDR3 is 15 residues long. Trimming removed 0 bases from V and 5 bases from J; junction bases left unmatched: 6. The CDR3 here is CASSLGGGALNEQYF. In DNA form, the CDR3 reads TGCGCCAGCAGCTTGGGCGGGGGGGCCTTAAACGAGCAGTACTTC.

This clone was observed a handful of times. Other DNA sequences in this specimen translate into the identical CDR3. The V gene is TRBV18, the J gene TRBJ1-2, with 8 bases lining up with TRBD1. From germline, CDR1 is KGHSH and CDR2 LQKENI. The V segment lost 3 bases and the J segment 3 bases; nucleotides outside the gene matches: 0. The CDR3 consists of 13 residues. The CDR3 protein is CASSPGQDYGYTF. CDR3 coding DNA: TGTGCCAGCTCACCGGGACAGGACTATGGCTACACCTTC.

The chain combines TRBV6-5 with TRBJ2-5; D is possibly TRBD1 (5 bases). This CDR3 comprises 15 residues. Trimming removed 7 bases from V and 0 bases from J, with 15 bases in between. Germline lookup yields CDR1 MNHEY and CDR2 SVGAGI. The CDR3 DNA reads TGTGCCAGCACCTTGGGGCCGGCCAACCAAGAGACCCAGTACTTC. Translated, it gives CASTLGPANQETQYF.

This sequence joins TRBV13 and TRBJ1-5; 11 bases match TRBD1. V was clipped by 3 bases and J by 7 bases; unmatched bases: 5. Germline CDR1 reads PRHDT; CDR2 reads FYEKMQ (reference sequence). This CDR3 contains 15 residues. The CDR3 sequence is CASSFRGQGVQPQHF. The DNA for the CDR3 is TGTGCCAGCAGCTTTCGGGGACAGGGGGTGCAGCCCCAGCATTTT.

The V call is TRBV3-1 (or the pseudogene TRBV3-2), the J call TRBJ1-1; D uncertain. Trimming removed 5 bases at V and 4 bases at J, with 11 bases between. This CDR3 is built from 13 residues. Germline V gene lookup returns CDR1 LGHDT and CDR2 YNNKEL (reference sequence). This CDR3 reads CASSSFSGTEAFF. The CDR3 DNA is TGTGCCAGCAGCTCCTTCTCGGGCACTGAAGCTTTCTTT.